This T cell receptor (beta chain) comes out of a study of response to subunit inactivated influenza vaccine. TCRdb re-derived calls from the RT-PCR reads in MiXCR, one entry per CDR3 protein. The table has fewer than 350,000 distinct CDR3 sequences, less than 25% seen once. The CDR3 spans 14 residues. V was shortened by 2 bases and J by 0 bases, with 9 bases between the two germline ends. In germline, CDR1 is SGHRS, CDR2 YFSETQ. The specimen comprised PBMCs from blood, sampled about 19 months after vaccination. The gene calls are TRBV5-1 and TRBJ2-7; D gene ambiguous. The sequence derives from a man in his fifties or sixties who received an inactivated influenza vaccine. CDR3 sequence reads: CASSLYRSSYEQYF. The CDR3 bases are TGCGCCAGCAGCTTATACCGAAGCTCCTACGAGCAGTACTTC.